This is a list of T cell receptor beta chains from one sample in a study of cytomegalovirus exposure and HLA in healthy donors. Sequencing was performed with immunoSEQ multiplex PCR; in TCRdb, only in-frame clones are kept and a portion is missing. This sample carries around 150,000 clones, around 76% of them seen once, and the ten largest clones take 3.5% to 4%. Sequencing input: PBMCs. These receptors were taken from a man aged 18 to 29 in good health and CMV-seronegative. Each CDR3 is given with its conserved first and last residue. The D gene is left open where the match is weak. Clone size is shown for a subset of rows, as once, few, many or a class of expanded clone.

TRBJ2-7 | TRBV4-2 | - | - | CASSQKQGTHEQYF | TGTGCCAGCAGCCAAAAACAGGGTACGCACGAGCAGTACTTC
TRBJ2-1 | TRBV19 | - | - | CASSLDEGGGLPSSYNEQFF | TGTGCCAGTAGTCTAGATGAGGGAGGCGGGTTGCCGAGCTCCTACAATGAGCAGTTCTTC
TRBJ1-5 | TRBV28 | TRBD1 | - | CASSILDRVRHSNQPQHF | TGTGCCAGCAGCATTCTCGACAGGGTCCGTCATAGCAATCAGCCCCAGCATTTT
TRBJ2-1 | TRBV5-1 | TRBD1 | - | CASSLNQGAYHNEQFF | TGCGCCAGCAGCTTAAATCAGGGGGCGTATCACAATGAGCAGTTCTTC
TRBJ2-5 | TRBV7-9 | - | once | CASSLLGTSRGWQETQYF | TGTGCCAGCAGCCTATTAGGGACATCACGCGGGTGGCAAGAGACCCAGTACTTC
TRBJ1-1 | TRBV7-9 | TRBD1 | - | CASSGVPGGGGTEAFF | TGTGCCAGCAGCGGGGTCCCAGGGGGCGGAGGGACTGAAGCTTTCTTT
TRBJ2-7 | TRBV19 | - | once | CASSIPPAGKREQYF | TGTGCCAGTAGTATACCCCCCGCAGGTAAAAGGGAGCAGTACTTC
TRBJ2-2 | TRBV6-5 | - | few | CASSGTLATGELFF | TGTGCCAGCAGTGGGACTTTGGCCACCGGGGAGCTGTTTTTT
TRBJ2-2 | TRBV7-3 | TRBD1 | - | CASRKDRGDSGELFF | TGTGCCAGCAGGAAGGACAGGGGTGATTCCGGGGAGCTGTTTTTT
TRBJ2-7 | TRBV7-2 | TRBD2 | - | CASSVTTSGALEQYF | TGTGCCAGCAGCGTAACGACTAGCGGAGCTCTTGAGCAGTACTTC
TRBJ2-2 | TRBV9 | - | - | CASSVYGVYTGELFF | TGTGCCAGCAGCGTATACGGAGTGTACACCGGGGAGCTGTTTTTT
TRBJ1-2 | TRBV6-5 | - | once | CASTTGVNYGYTF | TGTGCCAGTACGACAGGAGTGAACTATGGCTACACCTTC
TRBJ2-7 | TRBV5-4 | TRBD2 | - | CASSLVVAGPHEQYF | TGTGCCAGCAGCTTGGTGGTAGCGGGGCCCCACGAGCAGTACTTC
TRBJ2-6 | TRBV30 | - | once | CAWSLGAGANVLTF | TGTGCCTGGAGCTTGGGAGCTGGGGCCAACGTCCTGACTTTC
TRBJ2-3 | TRBV19 | - | - | CASSTLLAGRDTQYF | TGTGCCAGTAGTACCCTGCTCGCGGGGAGAGATACGCAGTATTTT
TRBJ2-5 | TRBV7-2 | - | - | CASSLGTALGETQYF | TGTGCCAGCAGCTTAGGGACAGCGTTAGGGGAGACCCAGTACTTC
TRBJ1-1 | TRBV9 | TRBD1 | - | CASSARTGGGTEAFF | TGTGCCAGCAGCGCAAGGACAGGGGGGGGGACTGAAGCTTTCTTT
TRBJ2-5 | TRBV25-1 | - | - | CASSGSYGASQYF | TGTGCCAGCAGTGGATCCTATGGAGCTTCGCAGTACTTC
TRBJ1-5 | TRBV7-2 | TRBD1 | - | CASSFTGTARNQPQHF | TGTGCCAGCAGCTTCACCGGGACAGCTCGCAATCAGCCCCAGCATTTT
TRBJ2-1 | TRBV19 | - | - | CASSIRGGDEQFF | TGTGCCAGTAGTATAAGAGGGGGGGACGAGCAGTTCTTC
TRBJ2-2 | TRBV19 | TRBD2 | - | CASSKIAGGPYTGELFF | TGTGCCAGTAGTAAAATAGCGGGGGGGCCTTACACCGGGGAGCTGTTTTTT
TRBJ2-7 | TRBV27 | - | once | CASSSAGPSYEQYF | TGTGCCAGCAGTTCGGCGGGCCCCTCCTACGAGCAGTACTTC
TRBJ2-7 | TRBV2 | - | - | CASNLREYEQYF | TGTGCCAGCAATTTGAGGGAATACGAGCAGTACTTC
TRBJ2-7 | TRBV11-2 | - | - | CASSPFPRYEQYF | TGTGCCAGCAGCCCCTTTCCGAGGTACGAGCAGTACTTC
TRBJ1-1 | TRBV11-2 | - | - | CASSLDLGVEAFF | TGTGCCAGCAGCTTAGATCTAGGAGTTGAAGCTTTCTTT
TRBJ2-7 | TRBV6-5 | - | once | CASSYGGGAAYEQYF | TGTGCCAGCAGTTACGGGGGGGGCGCTGCCTACGAGCAGTACTTC
TRBJ2-3 | TRBV4-1 | TRBD2 | - | CASSQAPAGGATDTQYF | TGCGCCAGCAGCCAAGCCCCAGCGGGGGGGGCCACAGATACGCAGTATTTT
TRBJ2-1 | TRBV6-1 | TRBD2 | - | CASRERGRNEQFF | TGTGCCAGCAGGGAGCGGGGGCGGAATGAGCAGTTCTTC
TRBJ1-1 | TRBV29-1 | TRBD1 | - | CSAAGGDRVANTEAFF | TGCAGCGCCGCCGGAGGGGACAGGGTGGCGAACACTGAAGCTTTCTTT
TRBJ2-1 | TRBV9 | TRBD2 | - | CASSAYHGGGKGEQFF | TGTGCCAGCAGCGCGTACCACGGGGGGGGTAAGGGTGAGCAGTTCTTC
TRBJ1-4 | TRBV11-2 | - | - | CASSLTGTTNEKLFF | TGTGCCAGCAGCTTAACAGGGACAACTAATGAAAAACTGTTTTTT
TRBJ1-5 | TRBV28 | TRBD1 | - | CASTNWGTGAGQPQHF | TGTGCCAGCACCAACTGGGGAACAGGGGCAGGCCAGCCCCAGCATTTT
TRBJ2-1 | TRBV5-4 | TRBD2 | - | CASSLGGTSSYNEQFF | TGTGCCAGCAGCTTAGGTGGGACTAGCAGTTACAATGAGCAGTTCTTC
TRBJ1-1 | TRBV19 | - | - | CASSRGPATEAFF | TGTGCCAGTAGTAGAGGGCCGGCCACTGAAGCTTTCTTT
TRBJ1-3 | TRBV6-5 | TRBD1 | - | CASTRDRGSGNTIYF | TGTGCCAGCACCCGGGACAGGGGCTCTGGAAACACCATATATTTT
TRBJ2-1 | TRBV10-3 | TRBD2 | - | CAISESETSGPGEQFF | TGTGCCATCAGTGAGTCCGAGACTAGCGGGCCGGGCGAGCAGTTCTTC
TRBJ1-1 | TRBV2 | - | once | CASSAGGPGGWAEAFF | TGTGCCAGCAGTGCCGGGGGTCCCGGGGGTTGGGCTGAAGCTTTCTTT
TRBJ2-7 | TRBV27 | - | few | CASSLSGAGWASYEQYF | TGTGCCAGCAGTTTATCGGGGGCAGGATGGGCCTCCTACGAGCAGTACTTC
TRBJ1-2 | TRBV27 | - | - | CASRRGGGPPYGYTF | TGTGCCAGCAGACGCGGCGGGGGGCCTCCCTATGGCTACACCTTC
TRBJ2-1 | TRBV14 | - | few | CASSQDRGAGTEQFF | TGTGCCAGCAGCCAAGATAGAGGGGCCGGGACAGAGCAGTTCTTC
TRBJ2-7 | TRBV6-1 | TRBD1 | - | CASSEHGQGRPSSYEQYF | TGTGCCAGCAGTGAACACGGACAGGGGCGCCCGAGCTCCTACGAGCAGTACTTC